This T cell receptor (beta chain) was captured by sequencing in a study of T cell repertoires in cytomegalovirus infection. Turning to the study itself: Matching HLA type and CMV infection were both indicated by public TCR beta signatures.

The CDR3 has 15 amino acids. Germline V gene sequence: CDR1 SGHVS, CDR2 FNYEAQ. V lost 5 bases and J lost 2, with 12 bases in between. Ten or more counts support this clonotype. Via MiXCR, TCRdb re-called the reads, giving one row per CDR3 protein. Of some 320,000 distinct CDR3 sequences in the sample, more than 8% were seen once. The specimen sequenced was PBMCs. The clonotype was recovered from a human donor in good health (CMV status not recorded). Some clones in this sample may be carry-over from other donors' samples. The chain links TRBV7-6 to TRBJ2-2; D may be TRBD1 (6 bases). CDR3 in amino acids: CASSGRTDNTGELFF. In nucleotides, the CDR3 is TGTGCCAGCAGCGGAAGGACAGATAACACCGGGGAGCTGTTTTTT. The variable domain in full, with the rest retrieved from reference TRBV7-6 and TRBJ2-2, is GAGVSQSPRYKVTKRGQDVALRCDPISGHVSLYWYRQALGQGPEFLTYFNYEAQQDKSGLPNDRFSAERPEGSISTLTIQRTEQRDSAMYRCASSGRTDNTGELFFGEGSRLTVL.